The clone carrying this T cell receptor beta chain was seen more than once but under ten times. Its antigen is not known. The time point here: pre-sensitization, week 0. Treatment defined: therapeutic diphenylcyclopropenone sensitization with weekly scalp DPC. This entry is derived from a study of human T cells and chemical hapten exposure. Across the whole study: Affected patients, primarily female, had alopecia areata, totalis or universalis.

Findings and caveats of the study: The count of PT1 expanded TCRs correlated positively with patch test score. Compared with pre-sensitization or healthy control sets, expanded TCRs clustered more.

In the original analysis: Sample-level TCR yields exhibited a median of 95,638, with a range of roughly 20,000 to 700,000. Each CDR3 protein is one row after TCRdb ran MiXCR on the RACE reads. These V and J calls originate from TCRdb's pipeline instead of the authors' own analysis. Of 150,000 to 200,000 distinct CDR3 sequences in the sample, almost 30% were seen once. The J segment lost 2 bases and the V segment lost 5 bases, leaving 8 bases of the junction unmatched. Looked up from germline, CDR1 is MDHEN and CDR2 is SYDVKM. The CDR3 has 15 residues. This sequence joins TRBV28 and TRBJ2-7; 8 bases align to TRBD1. This clonotype was obtained from a woman aged 30 to 39 with alopecia areata. Some clones in this sample may be carry-over from other donors' samples. Sequenced material: whole blood, taken in connection with sensitization to the hapten diphenylcyclopropenone (DPC). The CDR3 sequence is CASSTPGTGAYEQYF. CDR3 sequence (DNA): TGTGCCAGCAGTACGCCCGGGACAGGTGCCTACGAGCAGTACTTC.